Presented here are 10 T cell receptor beta chains from one specimen sequenced in a study of tumor-infiltrating lymphocytes in localized non-small cell lung cancer. Assay: immunoSEQ multiplex PCR; the TCRdb copy retains only in-frame clones and omits some. The sample records over 10,000 clones, 80% to 90% being singletons. Sequenced material: uninvolved lung tissue not adjacent to the tumor. The source is a human donor with non-small cell lung cancer.

This clone was detected only once. CDR3 sequence (DNA): TGTGCCAGCAGCTTAGTGCGGGGGGGATACAATGAGCAGTTCTTC. This gives the protein CASSLVRGGYNEQFF. The chain is built from TRBV11-2 and TRBJ2-1, with 9 bases identical to TRBD2. The V gene's germline CDR1 is SGHAT and CDR2 FQNNGV. The CDR3 consists of 15 residues. V was clipped by 1 base and J by 4 bases; unmatched bases: 2.

CDR3 sequence: CASTTSAAGPLEQYF. CDR3 coding DNA: TGTGCCAGCACCACATCTGCGGCCGGACCGCTCGAGCAGTACTTC. V usage is TRBV27 and J usage is TRBJ2-7; no firm D call. CDR1 and CDR2 (germline): MNHEY, SMNVEV (reference sequence). This CDR3 has 15 amino acids. Trimming took 7 bases from V and 6 from J, leaving 22 bases between them.

This rearrangement joins TRBV5-1 to TRBJ2-2, with D tentatively TRBD1 (6 bases). Germline values: CDR1 SGHRS, CDR2 YFSETQ. The CDR3 consists of 16 residues. V was cut by 4 bases and J by 0 bases, with 13 bases left in between. The DNA of the CDR3 is TGCGCCAGCAGCCGGGACCGGACAGCGAACACCGGGGAGCTGTTTTTT. Translation gives CASSRDRTANTGELFF.

Only a few counts were recorded for this clone. The chain carries TRBV7-9 and TRBJ1-5; no firm D call. The ends were cut back, 5 bases at V and 5 bases at J, with 10 bases in the middle. Germline V gene lookup returns CDR1 SEHNR and CDR2 FQNEAQ (reference sequence). The CDR3 is 13 amino acids. The CDR3 reads CASSGVWDQPQHF. The CDR3 DNA is TGTGCCAGCAGCGGGGTCTGGGATCAGCCCCAGCATTTT. Supplemented by reference TRBV7-9 and TRBJ1-5, the full variable domain reads DTGVSQNPRHKITKRGQNVTFRCDPISEHNRLYWYRQTLGQGPEFLTYFQNEAQLEKSRLLSDRFSAERPKGSFSTLEIQRTEQGDSAMYLCASSGVWDQPQHFGDGTRLSIL.

The J gene is TRBJ2-7, the V gene TRBV29-1, with no clear D. This CDR3 is 13 amino acids long. Germline V lookup: CDR1 SQVTM, CDR2 ANQGSEA. Trimming left V 8 bases short and J 3 bases short, with 17 bases between. The CDR3: CSNREPDNYEQYF. DNA for the CDR3: TGCAGCAATAGGGAACCCGATAACTACGAGCAGTACTTC.

This sequence joins TRBV9 and TRBJ2-5; TRBD2 matches 9 bases. Per the germline V gene, CDR1 is SGDLS and CDR2 is YYNGEE. This CDR3 region has 15 residues. Losses at the gene ends were 0 bases for V and 6 bases for J; bases not matched to a gene: 6. CDR3 loop: CASSVAAGGLKTQYF. CDR3 coding DNA: TGTGCCAGCAGCGTAGCGGCGGGGGGGCTAAAGACCCAGTACTTC.

The chain uses TRBV27 and TRBJ2-1; TRBD2 aligns across 7 bases. Germline CDR1 and CDR2: MNHEY and SMNVEV (reference sequence). V was pared by 6 bases and J by 7 bases, with 3 bases of the junction left unmatched. The CDR3 has 12 amino acids. The CDR3 bases are TGTGCCAGCAGGGAAGCGGGAAATGAGCAGTTCTTC. It translates to CASREAGNEQFF.

The CDR3 DNA reads as TGTGCCTGGAGTTCCGAGGGGTCGAACACTGAAGCTTTCTTT. This encodes CAWSSEGSNTEAFF. This sequence joins TRBV30 and TRBJ1-1; a possible D gene is TRBD1 (5 bases). The germline V gene encodes CDR1 GTSNPN and CDR2 SVGIG (reference sequence). The CDR3 sequence is 14 residues long. V lost 2 bases, J lost 1 base, and 11 bases lay in between.

The genes are TRBV7-6 and TRBJ1-1; D is undetermined. Germline lookup yields CDR1 SGHVS and CDR2 FNYEAQ. V was clipped by 5 bases and J by 4 bases, with 8 bases between them. This CDR3 region has 12 residues. CDR3: CASSRLGTEAFF. The DNA for the CDR3 is TGTGCCAGCAGCCGATTAGGCACTGAAGCTTTCTTT.

The CDR3 is CASSPTIGQMNTEAFF. CDR3 nucleotide sequence: TGCGCCAGCAGCCCAACGATAGGACAGATGAACACTGAAGCTTTCTTT. The rearrangement joins TRBV5-1 to TRBJ1-1; TRBD1 might be the D (6 bases). Trimming removed 4 bases from V and 0 bases from J, with 16 bases in between. Per the germline V gene, CDR1 is SGHRS and CDR2 is YFSETQ. The CDR3 runs 16 residues. The variable domain in full, completed from reference TRBV5-1 and TRBJ1-1, reads KAGVTQTPRYLIKTRGQQVTLSCSPISGHRSVSWYQQTPGQGLQFLFEYFSETQRNKGNFPGRFSGRQFSNSRSEMNVSTLELGDSALYLCASSPTIGQMNTEAFFGQGTRLTVV.